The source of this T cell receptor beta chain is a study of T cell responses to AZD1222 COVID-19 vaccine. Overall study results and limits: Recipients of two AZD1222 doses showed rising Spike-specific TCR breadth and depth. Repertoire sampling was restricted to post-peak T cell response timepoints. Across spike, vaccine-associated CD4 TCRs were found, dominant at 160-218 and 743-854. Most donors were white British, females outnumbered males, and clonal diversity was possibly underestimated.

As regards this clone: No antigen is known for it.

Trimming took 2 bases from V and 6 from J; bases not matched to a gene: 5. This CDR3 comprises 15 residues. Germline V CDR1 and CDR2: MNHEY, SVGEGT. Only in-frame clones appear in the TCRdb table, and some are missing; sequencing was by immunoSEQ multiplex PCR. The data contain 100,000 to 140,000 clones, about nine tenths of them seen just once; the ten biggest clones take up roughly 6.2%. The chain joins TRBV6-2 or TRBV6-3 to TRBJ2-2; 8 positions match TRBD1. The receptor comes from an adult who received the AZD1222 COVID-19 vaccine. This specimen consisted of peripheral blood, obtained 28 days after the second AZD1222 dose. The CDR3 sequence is CASSYPEDRAGELFF. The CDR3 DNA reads TGTGCCAGCAGTTACCCCGAGGACAGGGCCGGGGAGCTGTTTTTT.